These 32 T cell receptor beta chains were sequenced from one sample in a study of cytomegalovirus exposure and HLA in healthy donors. Produced via immunoSEQ multiplex PCR; TCRdb's table is partial and in-frame only. The top ten hold about 2.2% of the sample, which has fewer than 100,000 clones, approximately 91% seen once. Sequencing input: PBMCs. These receptors all stem from a man aged 25-45 years in good health and CMV-seronegative.

The chain recombines TRBV14 with TRBJ2-3; 8 positions match TRBD1. Germline trimming cut 3 bases from V and 6 bases from J; bases unmatched to any gene: 8. Per germline, CDR1 SGHDN and CDR2 FVKESK. The CDR3 is 15 amino acids. The CDR3 region is CASSQMGQATDTQYF. Written as DNA, the CDR3 is TGTGCCAGCAGCCAGATGGGACAGGCCACGGATACGCAGTATTTT.

The chain combines TRBV7-2 with TRBJ2-5, with 8 bases matching TRBD2. J was trimmed by 5 bases and V by 5 bases; bases with no gene match: 4. The CDR3 covers 13 residues. The germline V gene encodes CDR1 SGHTA and CDR2 FQGNSA. The CDR3 protein is CASSPGLGETQYF. CDR3 sequence (DNA): TGTGCCAGCAGCCCGGGACTAGGGGAGACCCAGTACTTC.

This clone was found once. This rearrangement joins TRBV5-1 to TRBJ1-4; 8 bases agree with TRBD1. Trimming cost V 3 bases and J 7 bases; bases outside gene matches: 8. CDR3 size: 15 residues. CDR1 and CDR2 (germline): SGHRS, YFSETQ. The CDR3 spells CASSSQGAFIEKLFF. The CDR3 DNA follows: TGCGCCAGCAGCTCGCAGGGGGCGTTTATTGAAAAACTGTTTTTT.

The chain employs TRBV2 and TRBJ1-1; D call uncertain. CDR1 is SNHLY and CDR2 is FYNNEI in the germline V gene. With 6 bases removed from V and 0 bases from J, the gap between germline ends came to 5 bases. The CDR3 is 12 amino acids. This CDR3 is CASRRMNTEAFF. The CDR3 nucleotides read TGTGCCAGCAGGCGGATGAACACTGAAGCTTTCTTT.

This clone was observed a single time. V is TRBV7-9 and J is TRBJ2-2; 11 nucleotides agree with TRBD1. Germline V gene data show CDR1 as SEHNR and CDR2 as FQNEAQ (reference sequence). J gave up 2 bases and V 4 bases, and 9 bases lay outside the gene matches. The CDR3 runs to 18 residues. CDR3 nucleotide sequence: TGTGCCAGCAGCTCTTTGGACAGGGGGCGGAACAACACCGGGGAGCTGTTTTTT. This translates into CASSSLDRGRNNTGELFF.

V is TRBV6-5 and J is TRBJ2-3, with D perhaps TRBD2 (6 bases). CDR3 length equals 14 residues. The germline CDR1 and CDR2 sequences are MNHEY and SVGAGI. Trimming left V 4 bases short and J 0 bases short, with 8 bases between. CDR3 sequence: CASSSRGSTDTQYF. The CDR3 DNA is TGTGCCAGCAGTTCTCGGGGGAGCACAGATACGCAGTATTTT.

The genes are TRBV29-1 and TRBJ2-7; D may be TRBD1 (5 bases). CDR1 and CDR2 (germline): SQVTM, ANQGSEA. CDR3 length: 11 residues. V lost 4 bases, J lost 3 bases, and 7 bases lay in between. This CDR3 is CSVVQVYEQYF. The CDR3, as DNA: TGCAGCGTTGTACAGGTCTACGAGCAGTACTTC.

The chain employs TRBV9 and TRBJ2-7, with TRBD2 as a possible D gene (6 bases). Germline V gives CDR1 SGDLS, CDR2 YYNGEE. The V end was cut by 0 bases, the J end by 2 bases, with 12 bases between. The CDR3 loop spans 15 amino acids. The CDR3 loop reads CASSVGGDPTYEQYF. The CDR3 coding sequence is TGTGCCAGCAGCGTAGGGGGGGACCCAACCTACGAGCAGTACTTC.

This chain joins TRBV9 and TRBJ2-1; D perhaps matches TRBD2 (6 bases). Germline-derived CDR1 and CDR2 are SGDLS and YYNGEE. Trimming left V 3 bases short and J 4 bases short, with 17 bases between. This CDR3 spans 16 amino acids. CDR3 residues: CASSGRYAGQYNEQFF. The DNA of the CDR3 is TGTGCCAGCAGCGGACGGTATGCGGGGCAATACAATGAGCAGTTCTTC. Full variable domain (remainder filled in from reference TRBV9 and TRBJ2-1): DSGVTQTPKHLITATGQRVTLRCSPRSGDLSVYWYQQSLDQGLQFLIQYYNGEERAKGNILERFSAQQFPDLHSELNLSSLELGDSALYFCASSGRYAGQYNEQFFGPGTRLTVL.

V is TRBV28 and J is TRBJ1-4; D not certain. The CDR3 totals 14 residues. Germline V CDR1 and CDR2: MDHEN, SYDVKM. Trimming pared 6 bases from V and 6 bases from J, leaving 14 bases between. The CDR3 sequence: CASRPWEGDEKLFF. CDR3 sequence (DNA): TGTGCCAGCAGACCTTGGGAGGGCGATGAAAAACTGTTTTTT.

The V gene is TRBV7-2, the J gene TRBJ2-2; possible D gene TRBD1, 6 bases. CDR3 length: 19 amino acids. The V end was cut by 4 bases, the J end by 6 bases, with 27 bases between. CDR1 SGHTA and CDR2 FQGNSA come from the germline V gene. The CDR3 bases are TGTGCCAGCAGCTCCGACATCCGATCGGGACATATAAGAGCCGGGGAGCTGTTTTTT. Amino acids: CASSSDIRSGHIRAGELFF.

The chain has TRBV5-4 and TRBJ2-7; D perhaps matches TRBD1 (6 bases). Trimming removed 4 bases from V and 3 bases from J, with 20 bases in between. The CDR3 is 16 residues long. Germline loops: CDR1 SGHNT, CDR2 YYREEE (reference sequence). The CDR3 DNA reads TGTGCCAGCAGCCCAGGAACCGGGACACATCACTACGAGCAGTACTTC. It encodes CASSPGTGTHHYEQYF. Together with reference TRBV5-4 and TRBJ2-7, the CDR3 gives the full variable domain: ETGVTQSPTHLIKTRGQQVTLRCSSQSGHNTVSWYQQALGQGPQFIFQYYREEENGRGNFPPRFSGLQFPNYSSELNVNALELDDSALYLCASSPGTGTHHYEQYFGPGTRLTVT.

This chain links TRBV2 with TRBJ2-1; D ambiguous. This CDR3 region has 16 residues. V was shortened by 6 bases and J by 3 bases, with 18 bases between the two germline ends. The germline CDR1 and CDR2 sequences are SNHLY and FYNNEI. CDR3 protein: CASSQVLLLGYNEQFF. In DNA form, the CDR3 reads TGTGCCAGCAGCCAAGTCCTATTACTCGGCTACAATGAGCAGTTCTTC.

This clone occurred a few times. The chain uses TRBV4-2 and TRBJ2-3; a possible D gene is TRBD2 (5 bases). The CDR3 consists of 15 residues. V dropped 1 base and J dropped 4 bases, with 12 bases sitting between them. From germline, CDR1 is LGHNA and CDR2 YNFKEQ. The CDR3 here is CASSQGTSDADTQYF. The CDR3 DNA sequence: TGTGCCAGCAGCCAAGGCACTAGTGACGCAGATACGCAGTATTTT.

This clone has a handful of counts. The rearrangement uses TRBV15 and TRBJ1-4; 7 bases map to TRBD1. The V segment lost 1 base and the J segment 7 bases; nucleotides outside the gene matches: 0. The V gene's germline CDR1 is LNHNV and CDR2 YYDKDF (reference sequence). The CDR3 is made up of 13 amino acids. The CDR3 protein is CATSRGDSEKLFF. In nucleotides, the CDR3 is TGTGCCACCAGCAGAGGGGACAGTGAAAAACTGTTTTTT.

V and J are TRBV30 and TRBJ2-2; no clear D gene. The germline V gene encodes CDR1 GTSNPN and CDR2 SVGIG (reference sequence). The CDR3 covers 13 residues. Trimming cost V 5 bases and J 3 bases, with 10 bases left between them. CDR3 nucleotides: TGTGCCTGGGTGACTGACGACACCGGGGAGCTGTTTTTT. This codes for CAWVTDDTGELFF.

The gene calls are TRBV19 and TRBJ1-5; D call uncertain. The germline CDR1 and CDR2 sequences are LNHDA and SQIVND (reference sequence). The CDR3 spans 12 residues. The germline V and J ends were trimmed by 9 bases and 4 bases, with 10 bases remaining between them. The CDR3 loop is CASKRANQPQHF. In DNA, the CDR3 is TGTGCCAGCAAGAGAGCAAATCAGCCCCAGCATTTT.

The V call is TRBV5-5, the J call TRBJ1-5; D not certain. This CDR3 has 15 residues. The V gene's germline CDR1 is SGHKS and CDR2 YYEKEE (reference sequence). V was trimmed by 3 bases and J by 5 bases, leaving 15 bases between them. The DNA of the CDR3 is TGTGCCAGCAGCTATACCCAAAGCGGTGATCAGCCCCAGCATTTT. This gives the protein CASSYTQSGDQPQHF.

This clone came up once. V is TRBV2 and J is TRBJ1-3; 8 bases agree with TRBD1. The CDR3 runs to 13 residues. Germline V CDR1 and CDR2: SNHLY, FYNNEI. V was pared by 8 bases and J by 2 bases, with 2 bases of the junction left unmatched. The CDR3 DNA sequence: TGTGCCAGCGGACAGGGAACTGGAAACACCATATATTTT. This sequence encodes CASGQGTGNTIYF.

The CDR3 protein is CASSLRWTSGYEQYF. The CDR3 DNA is TGTGCCAGCAGTTTACGTTGGACTAGCGGTTACGAGCAGTACTTC. V gene TRBV28 combines with J gene TRBJ2-7, with 10 positions matching TRBD2. There are 15 residues in the CDR3. Germline assignment: CDR1 MDHEN and CDR2 SYDVKM. The V gene end was trimmed by 2 bases and the J gene end by 4 bases; junction bases not matched to a gene: 5.

The chain has TRBV18 and TRBJ2-7; D call uncertain. The CDR3 is 14 residues long. Germline CDR1 reads KGHSH; CDR2 reads LQKENI. Trimming stripped 1 base from V and 0 bases from J, with 7 bases between. This CDR3 is CASSPLQNSYEQYF. CDR3 nucleotide sequence: TGTGCCAGCTCACCACTCCAGAACTCCTACGAGCAGTACTTC.

This clone has a single count. The V and J genes are TRBV7-3 and TRBJ2-6; no clear D gene. The CDR3 is made up of 14 amino acids. The germline V gene encodes CDR1 SGHTA and CDR2 FQGTGA. Trimming left V 4 bases short and J 0 bases short, with 4 bases between. Here the CDR3 DNA reads TGTGCCAGCAGCTCCTCCTCTGGGGCCAACGTCCTGACTTTC. Its translation: CASSSSSGANVLTF.

The chain carries TRBV5-5 and TRBJ2-5; no firm D call. V gave up 1 base and J gave up 0 bases, with 7 bases separating them. This CDR3 contains 14 residues. Germline V gene lookup returns CDR1 SGHKS and CDR2 YYEKEE (reference sequence). In nucleotides, the CDR3 is TGTGCCAGCAGCTTGTTACTGTACCAAGAGACCCAGTACTTC. It translates to CASSLLLYQETQYF.

CDR3 coding DNA: TGTGCCAGCAGCTTTGAGGGATTCAGCTCTGGAAACACCATATATTTT. It codes for CASSFEGFSSGNTIYF. This chain connects TRBV5-5 to TRBJ1-3; D gene uncertain. CDR1 is SGHKS, CDR2 YYEKEE, per germline (reference sequence). This CDR3 has 16 residues. Trimming pared 2 bases from V and 0 bases from J, leaving 12 bases between.

The chain has TRBV4-1 and TRBJ2-7; possible D gene TRBD2, 5 bases. This CDR3 is 15 amino acids long. CDR1 and CDR2 from the germline V gene are MGHRA and YSYEKL. Trimming cost V 1 base and J 3 bases, with 13 bases left between them. The CDR3 spells CASSQVDLENYEQYF. DNA of the CDR3: TGCGCCAGCAGCCAAGTGGACTTGGAAAACTACGAGCAGTACTTC.

J is TRBJ2-3 and V is TRBV2, with a tentative D call TRBD1 (5 bases). The germline CDR1 and CDR2 sequences are SNHLY and FYNNEI. This CDR3 contains 16 residues. V lost 6 bases, J lost 4 bases, and 20 bases lay in between. CDR3 sequence (DNA): TGTGCCAGCAGGGCCGGGCCAGGGTCATCGGCAGATACGCAGTATTTT. This encodes CASRAGPGSSADTQYF.

This chain links TRBV6-1 with TRBJ2-1, with 7 bases that match TRBD1. CDR1 and CDR2 from the germline V gene are MNHNS and SASEGT. With 8 bases clipped from V and 9 bases from J, the junction kept 10 bases outside the gene matches. This CDR3 comprises 13 residues. The CDR3 nucleotides read TGTGCCAGCGAAAAGACAGGGTTCGGTGAGCAGTTCTTC. Its protein is CASEKTGFGEQFF.

The chain employs TRBV2 and TRBJ2-1, with D perhaps matching TRBD2 (6 bases). V was cut by 2 bases and J by 7 bases, with 15 bases left in between. The CDR3 has 15 amino acids. Germline CDR1 SNHLY, CDR2 FYNNEI. The DNA for the CDR3 is TGTGCCAGCAGTGAAAGTGTCGGGAGCGTAAATGAGCAGTTCTTC. It is translated as CASSESVGSVNEQFF.

CDR3 coding DNA: TGTGCCAGCCGCCGGCCAGGGAGCACAGATACGCAGTATTTT. Its protein product is CASRRPGSTDTQYF. The chain joins TRBV6-5 to TRBJ2-3; D is possibly TRBD1 (5 bases). With 8 bases removed from V and 0 bases from J, the gap between germline ends came to 12 bases. This CDR3 comprises 14 residues. The germline gives CDR1 MNHEY, CDR2 SVGAGI.

The chain carries TRBV7-9 and TRBJ2-3; TRBD2 matches 13 bases. Germline CDR1 and CDR2: SEHNR and FQNEAQ (reference sequence). CDR3 length: 16 residues. Germline trimming cut 5 bases from V and 5 bases from J; bases unmatched to any gene: 7. CDR3 sequence: CASSERTSGRQDTQYF. In nucleotides, the CDR3 is TGTGCCAGCAGCGAAAGGACTAGCGGGAGACAAGATACGCAGTATTTT.

The chain recombines TRBV27 with TRBJ2-1; 11 bases align to TRBD1. Germline V gives CDR1 MNHEY, CDR2 SMNVEV (reference sequence). CDR3 length: 16 residues. V shed 0 bases, J shed 7 bases, and the junction held 5 bases outside the gene matches. The DNA of the CDR3 is TGTGCCAGCAGTTTATCCGGACAGGGGGCATGGAATGAGCAGTTCTTC. Protein sequence: CASSLSGQGAWNEQFF.

This chain links TRBV4-1 with TRBJ2-3, with TRBD2 identical over 9 bases. Germline assignment: CDR1 MGHRA and CDR2 YSYEKL. V shed 1 base and J 3 bases; nucleotides not matched to a gene: 5. CDR3 length: 16 amino acids. The CDR3 DNA is TGCGCCAGCAGCCAAGGAGAGGGACTAGCAACAGATACGCAGTATTTT. Protein sequence: CASSQGEGLATDTQYF.